This TCR beta chain was sequenced for a study of CD8 T cells in Susac syndrome. Looking at the study overall: Patients with Susac syndrome were therapy-naive, on corticosteroids, or on intravenous immunoglobulin alone at blood draw.

Whole-study findings and limits: In total CD8+ repertoires, roughly 17 Susac-specific public clones were detected, and CD8+ TEMRA repertoires contained five.

Germline CDR1 reads MNHEY; CDR2 reads SMNVEV (reference sequence). The CDR3 has 15 amino acids. V was clipped by 2 bases and J by 5 bases; unmatched bases: 6. Notes on this clonotype: Its matching antigen is unknown.

Random hexamers were used to reverse transcribe roughly 0.5 to 1 ug of RNA. TCRdb reanalysed the immunoSEQ multiplex PCR reads using MiXCR and keeps one entry per CDR3 protein. The table lists over 80,000 distinct CDR3 sequences, 90% to 95% of them singletons. The receptor comes from a human donor with Susac syndrome. Specimen: CD8+ T cells from PBMCs. V and J are TRBV27 and TRBJ2-5, with TRBD2 matching over 9 bases. CDR3 sequence reads: CASSLLAGPYETQYF. CDR3 nucleotides: TGTGCCAGCAGTTTACTAGCGGGGCCTTACGAGACCCAGTACTTC.